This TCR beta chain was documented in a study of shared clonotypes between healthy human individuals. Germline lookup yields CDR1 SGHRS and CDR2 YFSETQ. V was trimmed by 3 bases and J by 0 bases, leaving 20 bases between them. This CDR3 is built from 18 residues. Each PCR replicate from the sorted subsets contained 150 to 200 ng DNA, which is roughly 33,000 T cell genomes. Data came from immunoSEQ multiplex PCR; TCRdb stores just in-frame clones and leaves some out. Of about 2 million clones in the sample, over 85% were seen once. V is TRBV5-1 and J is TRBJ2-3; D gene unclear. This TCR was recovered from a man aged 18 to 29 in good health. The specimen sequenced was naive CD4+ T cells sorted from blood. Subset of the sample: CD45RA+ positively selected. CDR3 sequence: CASSSPWLAGSSTDTQYF. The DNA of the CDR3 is TGCGCCAGCAGCTCCCCCTGGTTGGCAGGATCTAGCACAGATACGCAGTATTTT.